This T cell receptor beta chain was recorded in a study of CD8+ T cells in alopecia areata. General study points: Scalp sample sequencing also detects resident alphabeta T cells of normal skin.

This clone appeared once. Antigen: not known. Specified treatment: oral pan-JAK inhibitor, 5-10 mg twice daily. Germline V gives CDR1 SGHRS, CDR2 YFSETQ. Between the trimmed V and J ends, which lost 4 bases and 7 bases, there was a span of 17 bases. There are 14 residues in the CDR3. Extracted RNA was reverse transcribed into cDNA, the sequencing template. The repertoire was sequenced with immunoSEQ multiplex PCR; TCRdb's copy has only in-frame clones and lacks some. The sample records approximately 200,000 clones, around 60% being singletons. The chain couples TRBV5-1 to TRBJ2-5, with D possibly TRBD2 on 6 matching bases. The sample was CD4+ T cells sorted from blood, taken at week 4, from a patient treated with tofacitinib. The clonotype comes from a human donor with alopecia areata. The CDR3: CASSPFGSRGTQYF. CDR3 nucleotide sequence: TGCGCCAGCAGCCCCTTCGGGAGCCGAGGGACCCAGTACTTC. Complete variable domain (other parts from reference TRBV5-1 and TRBJ2-5): KAGVTQTPRYLIKTRGQQVTLSCSPISGHRSVSWYQQTPGQGLQFLFEYFSETQRNKGNFPGRFSGRQFSNSRSEMNVSTLELGDSALYLCASSPFGSRGTQYFGPGTRLLVL.